This paragraph reports one TCR beta chain. What it binds is unknown. The sample belongs to a study of immune evolution from preneoplasia to lung adenocarcinoma. Study-level findings and limits: Later-stage lesions appeared to have more T cells, more diversity, less clonality. KRAS-mutant nodules had the highest T cell clonality.

Data came from immunoSEQ multiplex PCR; TCRdb stores just in-frame clones and leaves some out. The sample carries some 9,000 clones, approximately 78% recorded once. Nucleic acids came from premalignant or tumor cells enriched by macro-dissection. The CDR3 sequence is 14 residues long. CDR1 is MNHEY and CDR2 is SMNVEV in the germline V gene (reference sequence). Trimming shortened V by 2 bases and J by 1 base, and 8 bases separated the two germline ends. This receptor was taken from a person aged 65 to 85 with lung adenocarcinoma. The chain is built from TRBV27 and TRBJ1-1; tentative D call: TRBD1 (6 bases). The source material was FFPE lung adenocarcinoma in situ tissue. CDR3 sequence reads: CASSLRGRNTEAFF. CDR3 DNA sequence: TGTGCCAGCAGTTTAAGGGGGAGGAACACTGAAGCTTTCTTT.